The 10 T cell receptor beta chains below come from one sample, sequenced in a study of human T cells and chemical hapten exposure. Time point reported: pre-sensitization, week 0. Noted treatment: therapeutic diphenylcyclopropenone sensitization with weekly scalp DPC. TCRdb fed the RACE reads into MiXCR, producing one record per CDR3 protein. The table lists roughly 38,000 distinct CDR3 sequences, about an eighth of them singletons. Sequenced here: whole blood, sampled in connection with sensitization to the hapten diphenylcyclopropenone (DPC). These receptors all come from a woman aged 25-40 years with alopecia areata. Some clones in this sample may be carry-over from other donors' samples.

A few counts support this clonotype. V and J are TRBV30 and TRBJ2-3; 8 bases match TRBD2. CDR3 length: 16 amino acids. After removal of 0 bases from V and 4 bases from J, the junction contained 9 bases not matched to a gene. Germline V CDR1 and CDR2: GTSNPN, SVGIG (reference sequence). The CDR3 is CAWSVGVAGMADTQYF. The CDR3 bases are TGTGCCTGGAGTGTAGGTGTAGCGGGAATGGCAGATACGCAGTATTTT.

This clonotype was detected many times. The rearrangement links TRBV6-1 to TRBJ1-5; maybe TRBD1 (5 bases). There are 13 residues in the CDR3. Trimming removed 10 bases from V and 4 bases from J, with 14 bases in between. CDR1 is MNHNS, CDR2 SASEGT, per germline. As DNA, the CDR3 is TGTGCCACGTGGGGCTTCAAAAATCAGCCCCAGCATTTT. This gives the protein CATWGFKNQPQHF.

This clonotype was counted only a few times. The chain has TRBV6-1 and TRBJ1-2; tentatively, D is TRBD1 (6 bases). The V end was cut by 8 bases, the J end by 4 bases, with 17 bases between. Germline lookup yields CDR1 MNHNS and CDR2 SASEGT. This CDR3 has 14 amino acids. The CDR3 spells CASRNSGQLYGYTF. CDR3 sequence (DNA): TGTGCCAGCCGAAATTCAGGACAGCTCTATGGCTACACCTTC.

This clonotype occurred many times. CDR3: CASVTGGQETQYF. CDR3 DNA: TGTGCCAGCGTGACAGGGGGGCAAGAGACCCAGTACTTC. The chain has TRBV28 and TRBJ2-5, with 9 bases identical to TRBD1. The CDR3 runs to 13 residues. The V gene's germline CDR1 is MDHEN and CDR2 SYDVKM. The trim removed 8 bases at V and 2 bases at J, leaving 3 bases unmatched.

This clonotype was detected a few times. This chain connects TRBV7-2 to TRBJ2-7; D gene unclear. In germline, CDR1 is SGHTA, CDR2 FQGNSA. Trimming shortened V by 0 bases and J by 1 base, and 16 bases separated the two germline ends. The length of the CDR3 is 17 residues. CDR3 in DNA: TGTGCCAGCAGCTTAGCTCATTTACGCCAGATATCCTACGAGCAGTACTTC. This codes for CASSLAHLRQISYEQYF.

This clonotype was picked up many times. The chain carries TRBV7-9 and TRBJ2-7, with TRBD1 identical over 7 bases. V shed 6 bases, J shed 6 bases, and the junction held 2 bases outside the gene matches. The germline gives CDR1 SEHNR, CDR2 FQNEAQ (reference sequence). CDR3 length equals 11 residues. CDR3 in amino acids: CASSGTAEQYF. The CDR3 DNA sequence: TGTGCCAGCAGTGGGACAGCCGAGCAGTACTTC.

The chain combines TRBV6-2 or TRBV6-3 with TRBJ2-5; D is perhaps TRBD1 (5 bases). Trimming took off 4 bases at V and 1 base at J, with 10 bases between the two ends. This CDR3 is 14 amino acids long. Per germline, CDR1 MNHEY and CDR2 SVGEGT. The CDR3 loop reads CASSFTTAQETQYF. The CDR3 region has the DNA TGTGCCAGCAGTTTCACGACAGCCCAAGAGACCCAGTACTTC.

This rearrangement joins TRBV18 to TRBJ2-7; 7 nucleotides align to TRBD2. The germline V gene encodes CDR1 KGHSH and CDR2 LQKENI. V was clipped by 1 base and J by 2 bases; unmatched bases: 5. This CDR3 has 15 residues. CDR3 loop: CASSPRSGEPYEQYF. The CDR3 DNA follows: TGTGCCAGCTCACCACGGAGCGGGGAACCCTACGAGCAGTACTTC.

This clonotype was observed a few times. The chain joins TRBV25-1 to TRBJ2-7, with a tentative D call TRBD2 (7 bases). The germline V gene has CDR1 MGHDK and CDR2 SYGVNS. Trimming left V 4 bases short and J 6 bases short, with 13 bases between. The CDR3 sequence is 13 residues long. This chain's CDR3 is CASSGWGGGEQYF. The CDR3 DNA is TGTGCCAGCAGTGGTTGGGGAGGGGGCGAGCAGTACTTC.

The chain employs TRBV7-8 and TRBJ1-2; 9 bases match TRBD1. The CDR3 is 16 amino acids. Per germline, CDR1 SGHVS and CDR2 FQNEAQ. V shed 5 bases and J 7 bases; nucleotides not matched to a gene: 14. The CDR3 loop is CASSHQGTGMRGGYTF. CDR3 DNA sequence: TGTGCCAGCAGCCATCAGGGGACAGGGATGCGAGGTGGCTACACCTTC.